Following are 19 T cell receptor beta chains from one sample sequenced in a study of CD8+ T cells in alopecia areata. The sequencing template was cDNA reverse transcribed from extracted RNA. Clones were read by immunoSEQ multiplex PCR, and TCRdb kept only the in-frame ones, dropping some. Of around 35,000 clones in the sample, around 60% are singletons; the top ten hold 40%. The specimen was NKG2D-high CD8+ T cells sorted from blood. These receptors were taken from a human donor with alopecia areata.

This CDR3 is CASSLKQGAAEAFF. The CDR3 nucleotides are TGTGCCAGCAGCCTAAAACAGGGGGCCGCTGAAGCTTTCTTT. The genes are TRBV25-1 and TRBJ1-1, with TRBD1 matching over 9 bases. Germline CDR1 is MGHDK and CDR2 is SYGVNS. This CDR3 region has 14 residues. The V segment lost 6 bases and the J segment 6 bases; nucleotides outside the gene matches: 8.

The V call is TRBV7-2, the J call TRBJ2-1; D is unresolved. Germline-derived CDR1 and CDR2 are SGHTA and FQGNSA. The length of the CDR3 is 12 residues. V dropped 3 bases and J dropped 0 bases, with 0 bases sitting between them. CDR3 residues: CASSFSYNEQFF. The CDR3 nucleotides read TGTGCCAGCAGCTTCTCCTACAATGAGCAGTTCTTC.

This clone was counted only a few times. V and J are TRBV7-6 and TRBJ1-1, with D hard to call. V lost 0 bases to trimming and J lost 8 bases, with 10 bases between them. The CDR3 length is 13 residues. Germline V gene data show CDR1 as SGHVS and CDR2 as FNYEAQ. In DNA, the CDR3 is TGTGCCAGCAGCTTAGCCGGAATGTTAGAAGCTTTCTTT. It encodes CASSLAGMLEAFF. Full variable domain (remainder filled in from reference TRBV7-6 and TRBJ1-1): GAGVSQSPRYKVTKRGQDVALRCDPISGHVSLYWYRQALGQGPEFLTYFNYEAQQDKSGLPNDRFSAERPEGSISTLTIQRTEQRDSAMYRCASSLAGMLEAFFGQGTRLTVV.

This sequence joins TRBV27 and TRBJ2-1; 7 bases align to TRBD2. There are 15 residues in the CDR3. Per germline, CDR1 MNHEY and CDR2 SMNVEV (reference sequence). V gave up 2 bases and J gave up 5 bases; unmatched junction bases: 6. CDR3 DNA: TGTGCCAGCAGTTTAGCGGGAGCTTCCGACAATGAGCAGTTCTTC. It codes for CASSLAGASDNEQFF.

This clone was recorded a few times. The rearrangement uses TRBV9 and TRBJ1-5, with D unresolved. The CDR3 sequence is 14 residues long. Deletions cut 0 bases from V and 0 bases from J, with 4 bases between. The germline CDR1 and CDR2 sequences are SGDLS and YYNGEE. The CDR3 here is CASSVADSNQPQHF. CDR3 DNA sequence: TGTGCCAGCAGCGTAGCGGATAGCAATCAGCCCCAGCATTTT.

The chain is built from TRBV2 and TRBJ2-5; D is unresolved. In germline, CDR1 is SNHLY, CDR2 FYNNEI. The CDR3 is 12 residues long. V lost 7 bases, J lost 5 bases, and 11 bases lay in between. The CDR3 sequence: CASTMGVETQYF. CDR3 in DNA: TGTGCCAGCACGATGGGTGTGGAGACCCAGTACTTC.

This clone was observed a handful of times. V is TRBV7-9 and J is TRBJ2-1, with 8 bases matching TRBD2. Losses at the gene ends were 4 bases for V and 1 base for J; bases not matched to a gene: 9. CDR1 and CDR2 (germline): SEHNR, FQNEAQ (reference sequence). The CDR3 is 17 residues long. DNA for the CDR3: TGTGCCAGCAGCTACCTCTATAGCGGGGATTCCTACAATGAGCAGTTCTTC. It is translated as CASSYLYSGDSYNEQFF. The full variable domain, rest sourced from reference TRBV7-9 and TRBJ2-1, is DTGVSQNPRHKITKRGQNVTFRCDPISEHNRLYWYRQTLGQGPEFLTYFQNEAQLEKSRLLSDRFSAERPKGSFSTLEIQRTEQGDSAMYLCASSYLYSGDSYNEQFFGPGTRLTVL.

This clone was seen a few times. In DNA, the CDR3 is TGTGCCAGCAGTTCTGGACAGGGATACTACGAGCAGTACTTC. Protein: CASSSGQGYYEQYF. The chain has TRBV28 and TRBJ2-7, with TRBD1 matching over 8 bases. V lost 4 bases and J lost 3; bases outside the gene matches: 5. In germline, CDR1 is MDHEN, CDR2 SYDVKM. The CDR3 consists of 14 residues.

This clone was counted between two and nine times. The chain uses TRBV9 and TRBJ2-1; 11 bases align to TRBD2. The length of the CDR3 is 15 residues. Germline lookup yields CDR1 SGDLS and CDR2 YYNGEE. Losses at the gene ends were 2 bases for V and 7 bases for J; bases not matched to a gene: 5. The CDR3 DNA reads TGTGCCAGCAGCGTCACTAGCGGGAGTCGAAATGAGCAGTTCTTC. It encodes CASSVTSGSRNEQFF.

The rearrangement uses TRBV28 and TRBJ2-2; 8 bases are a match to TRBD1. CDR3 length: 13 amino acids. The V gene end was trimmed by 5 bases and the J gene end by 7 bases; junction bases not matched to a gene: 3. The germline V gene encodes CDR1 MDHEN and CDR2 SYDVKM. The CDR3 DNA reads TGTGCCAGCAGTGACAGGGGCGGCGGGGAGCTGTTTTTT. Translated, it gives CASSDRGGGELFF.

This chain uses TRBV7-9 with TRBJ2-7; D is perhaps TRBD1 or TRBD2 (5 bases each). V lost 5 bases and J 3 bases, leaving 11 bases between the germline ends. Germline V CDR1 and CDR2: SEHNR, FQNEAQ (reference sequence). The CDR3 has 13 residues. CDR3 nucleotides: TGTGCCAGCAGCATTCTGGGACGCTACGAGCAGTACTTC. Translation: CASSILGRYEQYF.

This clone appeared a few times. J is TRBJ2-2 and V is TRBV29-1; D possibly corresponds to TRBD2 (5 bases). The CDR3 contains 12 residues. Germline V gene sequence: CDR1 SQVTM, CDR2 ANQGSEA. Trimming left V 6 bases short and J 7 bases short, with 12 bases between. CDR3 nucleotides: TGCAGCGTCCCGACCCGGGGCGGGGAGCTGTTTTTT. Protein product: CSVPTRGGELFF.

The chain recombines TRBV28 with TRBJ2-5; D is undetermined. The J call may not be correct, given that the DNA end is closer to TRBJ2-7. This CDR3 is 11 amino acids long. The germline V gene encodes CDR1 MDHEN and CDR2 SYDVKM. The CDR3 DNA reads TGTGCCAGCAGTTTATCGGACGAGCAGTACTTC. Its translation: CASSLSDEQYF.

This sequence joins TRBV2 and TRBJ2-7; D may be TRBD1 (6 bases). V was shortened by 1 base and J by 5 bases, with 12 bases between the two germline ends. The germline V gene encodes CDR1 SNHLY and CDR2 FYNNEI. The CDR3 covers 14 residues. This CDR3 is CASSEEAGADEQYF. In DNA, the CDR3 is TGTGCCAGCAGTGAAGAGGCAGGGGCGGACGAGCAGTACTTC. Full variable domain (missing parts from reference TRBV2 and TRBJ2-7): EPEVTQTPSHQVTQMGQEVILRCVPISNHLYFYWYRQILGQKVEFLVSFYNNEISEKSEIFDDQFSVERPDGSNFTLKIRSTKLEDSAMYFCASSEEAGADEQYFGPGTRLTVT.

The V call is TRBV14, the J call TRBJ2-7; D gene uncertain. V gave up 4 bases and J gave up 0 bases, with 7 bases separating them. This CDR3 comprises 13 residues. CDR1 and CDR2 (germline): SGHDN, FVKESK. In DNA form, the CDR3 reads TGTGCCAGCAGCCCTCTAGACTCCTACGAGCAGTACTTC. Protein sequence: CASSPLDSYEQYF.

This clone has just a few counts. The genes are TRBV29-1 and TRBJ2-5; 8 bases align to TRBD1. The J call may not be correct, given that the DNA end is closer to TRBJ2-7. CDR1 and CDR2 from the germline V gene are SQVTM and ANQGSEA. The CDR3 contains 12 residues. The CDR3 loop reads CSVSGQGYEQYF. The CDR3 DNA reads as TGCAGCGTCTCCGGACAGGGCTACGAGCAGTACTTC.

The chain uses TRBV5-1 and TRBJ1-1; D not certain. V was cut by 2 bases and J by 1 base, with 3 bases left in between. The germline V gene has CDR1 SGHRS and CDR2 YFSETQ. The CDR3 is 12 amino acids. The CDR3 reads CASSFGNTEAFF. CDR3 in DNA: TGCGCCAGCAGCTTCGGGAACACTGAAGCTTTCTTT.

There are a few counts of this clone. The rearrangement uses TRBV27 and TRBJ1-5; D remains unclear. Trimming shortened V by 8 bases and J by 10 bases, and 15 bases separated the two germline ends. This CDR3 region has 12 residues. Germline CDR1 and CDR2: MNHEY and SMNVEV (reference sequence). CDR3 sequence (DNA): TGTGCCAGCGCACCGGGGATTGGTCCCCAGCATTTT. The encoded protein is CASAPGIGPQHF.

Regarding this clone: One end of the junction varies from germline; a read error may be responsible. This CDR3 is CASSLSRNSQTSYNEQFF. The CDR3 region has the DNA TGTGCCAGCAGTCTATCCCGGAATAGCCAAACCTCCTACAATGAGCAGTTCTTC. The chain employs TRBV27 and TRBJ2-1; the D is unclear. Germline CDR1 MNHEY, CDR2 SMNVEV (reference sequence). This CDR3 has 18 amino acids.